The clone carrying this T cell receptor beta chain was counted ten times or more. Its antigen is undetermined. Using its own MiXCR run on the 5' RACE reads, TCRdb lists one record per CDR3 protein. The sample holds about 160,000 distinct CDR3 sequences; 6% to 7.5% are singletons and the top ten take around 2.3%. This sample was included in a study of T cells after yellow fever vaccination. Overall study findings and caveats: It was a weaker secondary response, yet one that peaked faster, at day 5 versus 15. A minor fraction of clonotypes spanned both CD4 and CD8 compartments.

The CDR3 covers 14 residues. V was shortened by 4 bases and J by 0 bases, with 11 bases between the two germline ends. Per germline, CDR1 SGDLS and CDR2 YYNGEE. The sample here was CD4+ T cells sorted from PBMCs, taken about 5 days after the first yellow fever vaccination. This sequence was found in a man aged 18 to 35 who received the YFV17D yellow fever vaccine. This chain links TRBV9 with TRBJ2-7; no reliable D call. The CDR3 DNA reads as TGTGCCAGCAGCTCGCGGACCGGCTCCTACGAGCAGTACTTC. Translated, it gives CASSSRTGSYEQYF. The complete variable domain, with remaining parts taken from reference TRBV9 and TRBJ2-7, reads DSGVTQTPKHLITATGQRVTLRCSPRSGDLSVYWYQQSLDQGLQFLIQYYNGEERAKGNILERFSAQQFPDLHSELNLSSLELGDSALYFCASSSRTGSYEQYFGPGTRLTVT.